This T cell receptor beta chain was identified in a study of blood T cell repertoires in COVID-19. Study details: From the United States, Italy and Spain came samples of acute and convalescent COVID-19. Sources were T cells, B-cell-depleted T cells, or PBMCs; the material itself was cDNA or gDNA.

Authors' methods: The assay estimated nucleated cells by amplifying reference gene primers. Measured with immunoSEQ multiplex PCR; TCRdb has only the in-frame clones, and not every one. V and J calls plus clone size are reproduced from that table; the DNA served to infer D and trimming. The sample shows some 210,000 clones, approximately 91% of them seen only once. Only one count was recorded for this clone. The CDR3 contains 14 residues. V lost 4 bases and J 6 bases, leaving 14 bases between the germline ends. Looked up from germline, CDR1 is SGHRS and CDR2 is YFSETQ. This clonotype was sampled from a woman between 40 and 55 years old who had recovered from COVID-19. The chain recombines TRBV5-1 with TRBJ2-1, with D possibly being TRBD1 (6 bases). The sample was peripheral blood. The CDR3 is CASSIIQGFNEQFF. As DNA, the CDR3 is TGCGCCAGCAGCATAATCCAGGGGTTCAATGAGCAGTTCTTC.